These 8 T cell receptor beta chains share one sample of origin, sequenced in a study of metastatic and nonmetastatic thyroid tumors. Not a single patient had been given any form of treatment at any point before undergoing thyroid surgery. MiXCR was used by TCRdb to re-call the PCR reads. This sample has approximately 9,600 clones, with roughly 32% found just once. The sequenced sample was tumor tissue. These receptors all stem from a female donor with papillary thyroid cancer or a benign thyroid nodule (not recorded which). Some clones in this sample may be carry-over from other donors' samples.

This clone is labeled medium-sized (0.01 to 0.1%). The chain combines TRBV6-2 or TRBV6-3 with TRBJ2-7, with D maybe TRBD1 (6 bases). The CDR3 runs to 12 residues. The germline V gene encodes CDR1 MNHEY and CDR2 SVGEGT. Trimming took off 5 bases at V and 3 bases at J, with 8 bases between the two ends. The CDR3 DNA is TGTGCCAGCAGTCAACAGGGCTACGAGCAGTACTTC. It is translated as CASSQQGYEQYF.

This clone has at least ten counts. The CDR3 protein is CASSSPPPGGMNTEAFF. CDR3 nucleotides: TGTGCCAGCAGTTCGCCTCCCCCCGGGGGGATGAACACTGAAGCTTTCTTT. The chain couples TRBV11-1 to TRBJ1-1; possibly TRBD1 for D (5 bases). The CDR3 covers 17 residues. Germline V gene lookup returns CDR1 SGHAT and CDR2 FQDESV (reference sequence). V gave up 6 bases and J gave up 0 bases, with 20 bases separating them.

This clone was observed a single time. This chain links TRBV5-1 with TRBJ2-7, with D hard to call. The CDR3 covers 15 residues. The V end was cut by 5 bases, the J end by 1 base, with 16 bases between. Germline loops: CDR1 SGHRS, CDR2 YFSETQ. CDR3: CASSHRYMSSYEQYF. The CDR3, as DNA: TGCGCCAGCAGTCACCGGTACATGTCTTCCTACGAGCAGTACTTC.

The chain has TRBV5-1 and TRBJ1-5; no firm D call. The V end lost 0 bases, the J end lost 7 bases, and 14 bases lay between the germline ends. Germline V gene data show CDR1 as SGHRS and CDR2 as YFSETQ. The CDR3 has 15 residues. CDR3 nucleotides: TGCGCCAGCAGCTTGGCCGGAGAGGGATTGCAGCCCCAGCATTTT. Translated: CASSLAGEGLQPQHF.

This clone was seen a handful of times. The chain joins TRBV24-1 to TRBJ1-2, with 7 bases fitting TRBD1. This CDR3 spans 16 amino acids. V shed 1 base and J 2 bases; nucleotides not matched to a gene: 6. CDR1 is KGHDR, CDR2 SFDVKD, per germline. The CDR3 nucleotides read TGTGCCACCAGTGATTTAAGACAGGGCGGAAACTATGGCTACACCTTC. This codes for CATSDLRQGGNYGYTF.

By sample fraction, this clone is medium-sized (0.01 to 0.1%). This chain uses TRBV12-3 or TRBV12-4 with TRBJ1-5; D remains unclear. The CDR3 spans 14 residues. V was pared by 2 bases and J by 0 bases, with 5 bases between. The CDR3 loop reads CASSLRGSNQPQHF. Written as DNA, the CDR3 is TGTGCCAGCAGTTTACGGGGTAGCAATCAGCCCCAGCATTTT.

The count of this clone is one. The V call is TRBV7-3, the J call TRBJ2-3; maybe TRBD2 (5 bases). Germline values: CDR1 SGHTA, CDR2 FQGTGA. Trimming pared 5 bases from V and 1 base from J, leaving 13 bases between. CDR3 length: 15 residues. CDR3: CASSGSARGTDTQYF. For the CDR3, the DNA is TGTGCCAGCAGCGGCTCGGCGCGGGGCACAGATACGCAGTATTTT.

The V call is TRBV11-2, the J call TRBJ2-3, with TRBD2 matching over 10 bases. V lost 5 bases, J lost 5 bases, and 13 bases stayed unmatched. CDR1 SGHAT and CDR2 FQNNGV come from the germline V gene. The CDR3 runs to 17 residues. Here the CDR3 DNA reads TGTGCCAGCAGCCGCCTAGGGAGTAGCGGGAGGCAAGATACGCAGTATTTT. This sequence encodes CASSRLGSSGRQDTQYF.